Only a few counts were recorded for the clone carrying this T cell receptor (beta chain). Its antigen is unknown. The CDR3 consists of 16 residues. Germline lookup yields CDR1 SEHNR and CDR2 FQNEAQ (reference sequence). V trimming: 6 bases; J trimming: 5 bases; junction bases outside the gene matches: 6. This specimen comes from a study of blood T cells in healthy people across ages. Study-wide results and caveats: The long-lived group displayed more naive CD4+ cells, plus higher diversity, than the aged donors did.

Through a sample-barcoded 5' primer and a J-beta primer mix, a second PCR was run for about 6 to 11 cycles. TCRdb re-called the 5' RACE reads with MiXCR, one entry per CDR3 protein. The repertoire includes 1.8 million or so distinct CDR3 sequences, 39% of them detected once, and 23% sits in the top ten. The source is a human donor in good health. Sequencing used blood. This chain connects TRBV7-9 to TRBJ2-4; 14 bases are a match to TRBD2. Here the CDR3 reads CASRETGLAGENIQYF. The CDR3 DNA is TGTGCCAGCAGGGAAACGGGACTAGCGGGAGAAAACATTCAGTACTTC.